This T cell receptor beta chain was sequenced for a study of cytomegalovirus exposure and HLA in healthy donors. Turning to this clone: The antigen is not known.

The CDR3 spans 18 residues. In germline, CDR1 is SGDLS, CDR2 YYNGEE. V lost 4 bases to trimming and J lost 0 bases; unmatched junction nucleotides: 10. Amplification used 60 Vbeta primers and 13 Jbeta primers. The table came from immunoSEQ multiplex PCR; TCRdb's copy has only in-frame clones and leaves some out. Of 150,000 to 200,000 clones listed, around 68% are singletons. Findings of the study overall: In a later analysis, productive TCRs from donors in an Asian-associated ancestry cluster reportedly carried fewer N-insertions than the cohort mean.

This rearrangement joins TRBV9 to TRBJ1-4; 9 bases match TRBD1. This TCR was recovered from a woman in her thirties or forties in good health and CMV-seropositive. Sequences were obtained from PBMCs. DNA for the CDR3: TGTGCCAGCAGCCCCCGACCGGGACAGGGACCAACTAATGAAAAACTGTTTTTT. It translates to CASSPRPGQGPTNEKLFF.